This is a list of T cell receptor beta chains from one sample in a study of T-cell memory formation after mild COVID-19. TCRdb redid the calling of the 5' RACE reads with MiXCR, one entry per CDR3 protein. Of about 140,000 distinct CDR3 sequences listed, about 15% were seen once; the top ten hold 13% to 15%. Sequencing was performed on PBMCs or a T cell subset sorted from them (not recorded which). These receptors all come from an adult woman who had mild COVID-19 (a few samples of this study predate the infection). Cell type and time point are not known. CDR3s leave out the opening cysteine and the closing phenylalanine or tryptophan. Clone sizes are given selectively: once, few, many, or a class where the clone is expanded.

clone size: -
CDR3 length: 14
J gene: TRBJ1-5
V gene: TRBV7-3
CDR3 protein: ASSKGQGISNQPQH

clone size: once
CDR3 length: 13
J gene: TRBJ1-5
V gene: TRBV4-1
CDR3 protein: ASSQGSTGDQPQH

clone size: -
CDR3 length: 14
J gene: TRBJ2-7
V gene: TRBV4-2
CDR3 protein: ASSQDQGTAPYEQY

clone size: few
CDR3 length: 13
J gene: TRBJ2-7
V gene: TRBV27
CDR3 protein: ASSGQGAPPYEQY

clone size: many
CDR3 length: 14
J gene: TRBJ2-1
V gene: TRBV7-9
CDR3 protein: ASSRILAGVPNEQF

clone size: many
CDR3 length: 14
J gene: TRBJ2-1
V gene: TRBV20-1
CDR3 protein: SAPRSGLAGNNEQF

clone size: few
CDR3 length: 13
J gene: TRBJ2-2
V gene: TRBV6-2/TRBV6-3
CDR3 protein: ASSNAGGPTGELF

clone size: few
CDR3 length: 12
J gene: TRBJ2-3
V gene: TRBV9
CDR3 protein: ASSASGAADTQY

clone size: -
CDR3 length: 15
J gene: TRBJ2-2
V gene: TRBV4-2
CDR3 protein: ASSQDRGDLNTGELF

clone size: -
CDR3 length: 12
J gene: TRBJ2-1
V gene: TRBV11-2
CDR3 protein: ASSLVPGLGEQF

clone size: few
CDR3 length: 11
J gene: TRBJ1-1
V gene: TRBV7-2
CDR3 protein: ASSSPPGTEAF

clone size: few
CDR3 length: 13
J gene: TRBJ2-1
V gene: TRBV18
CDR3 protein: ASCRRGPGPDEQF

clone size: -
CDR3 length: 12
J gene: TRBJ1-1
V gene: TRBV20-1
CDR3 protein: SASGTGGSAEAF

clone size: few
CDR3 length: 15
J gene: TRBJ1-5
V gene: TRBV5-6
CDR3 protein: ASSLAGVSDIRQPQH

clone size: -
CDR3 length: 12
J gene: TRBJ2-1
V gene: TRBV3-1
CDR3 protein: ASSQEGGWNEQF